This passage covers 8 T cell receptor beta chains from one sample sequenced in a study of spatial heterogeneity in lung cancer. Study-wide results and caveats: Counts that tracked tumor mutation counts were those of expanded intratumoral alpha and beta TCRs.

Each CDR3 protein gets one entry after TCRdb re-called the 5' RACE reads with MiXCR. The sample carries about 17,000 distinct CDR3 sequences, under 8% recorded once. No cognate antigen is known for these TCRs. As for time point: sample taken at primary tumor resection. This material consisted of lung tumor tissue, taken at surgery. The receptors here all came from a male donor with early-stage non-small cell lung cancer.

In its sample, this clonotype ranks as medium-sized. This beta chain turned up in a library designed for alpha chains; as an off-target read, its abundance says little. The chain uses TRBV6-6 and TRBJ1-3; TRBD1 might be the D (5 bases). The CDR3 runs to 15 residues. CDR1 is MNHNY and CDR2 is SVGAGI in the germline V gene (reference sequence). The V end lost 5 bases, the J end lost 2 bases, and 13 bases lay between the germline ends. CDR3 sequence: CASSKGHFAGNTIYF. The CDR3, as DNA: TGTGCCAGCAGTAAAGGACATTTTGCTGGAAACACCATATATTTT.

This clonotype was picked up many times. This beta chain is a stray sequence in a library constructed for alpha chains; its clone size is not meaningful. The V gene is TRBV20-1, the J gene TRBJ1-2; weak D call: TRBD1 (5 bases). Trimming shortened V by 1 base and J by 2 bases, and 14 bases separated the two germline ends. From germline, CDR1 is DFQATT and CDR2 SNEGSKA (reference sequence). This CDR3 has 15 amino acids. The CDR3 DNA follows: TGCAGTGCTAGAGCGCAGAATCGGGACAACTATGGCTACACCTTC. Translated: CSARAQNRDNYGYTF.

In its sample, this clonotype is medium-sized. The library was prepared for alpha chains; this beta chain is a stray read, so its frequency means little. V usage is TRBV24-1 and J usage is TRBJ1-5; 7 nucleotides align to TRBD1. From germline, CDR1 is KGHDR and CDR2 SFDVKD. V dropped 5 bases and J dropped 3; count of bases not matched to a gene: 12. The CDR3 sequence is 17 residues long. CDR3 in amino acids: CATSGNAKGQSNQPQHF. DNA of the CDR3: TGTGCCACCAGTGGCAATGCGAAGGGACAGTCCAATCAGCCCCAGCATTTT.

This clonotype appeared many times. The library was designed around alpha chains, so this beta chain is a stray read whose abundance carries little weight. The V call is TRBV28, the J call TRBJ1-2; TRBD1 matches at 8 bases. Trimming cost V 5 bases and J 8 bases; bases outside gene matches: 1. This CDR3 has 11 amino acids. CDR1 is MDHEN and CDR2 is SYDVKM in the germline V gene. The CDR3 nucleotides read TGTGCCAGCAGTCGGACAGGGGGCTACACCTTC. This encodes CASSRTGGYTF.

In this sample, this clonotype turned up many times. As an off-target read in a library built for alpha chains, this beta chain has a frequency of little significance. The chain is built from TRBV2 and TRBJ1-2; a possible D gene is TRBD1 (6 bases). Trimming took off 1 base at V and 6 bases at J, with 12 bases between the two ends. The CDR3 is made up of 14 amino acids. Germline lookup yields CDR1 SNHLY and CDR2 FYNNEI. In nucleotides, the CDR3 is TGTGCCAGCAGTGAAGGCAGGGGTTTCAATGGCTACACCTTC. Protein sequence: CASSEGRGFNGYTF.

This clonotype was counted many times. Being off target in a library aimed at alpha chains, this beta chain has a size of little meaning. This chain joins TRBV20-1 and TRBJ1-5; a possible D gene is TRBD1 (5 bases). Trimming removed 6 bases from V and 0 bases from J, with 21 bases in between. The CDR3 covers 17 residues. The germline V gene encodes CDR1 DFQATT and CDR2 SNEGSKA (reference sequence). The CDR3: CSAPQEGSGSSNQPQHF. DNA for the CDR3: TGCAGTGCCCCCCAAGAAGGGTCAGGGTCTAGCAATCAGCCCCAGCATTTT.

The sample holds many counts of this clonotype. The library was built for alpha chains, so this beta chain is an off-target read and its size means little. The J gene is TRBJ1-6, the V gene TRBV24-1, with 7 bases matching TRBD1. V gave up 8 bases and J gave up 14 bases; unmatched junction bases: 17. In germline, CDR1 is KGHDR, CDR2 SFDVKD. The length of the CDR3 is 15 residues. The DNA of the CDR3 is TGTGCCACCATGACAGGGAGGGGCCAAGTGGAGGCCCTCCACTTT. Encoded protein: CATMTGRGQVEALHF.

The table lists this clonotype with many counts. This beta chain is a stray sequence in a library constructed for alpha chains; its clone size is not meaningful. The chain recombines TRBV29-1 with TRBJ2-7; 7 nucleotides agree with TRBD2. The V gene's germline CDR1 is SQVTM and CDR2 ANQGSEA. J was trimmed by 1 base and V by 3 bases; bases with no gene match: 6. This CDR3 has 14 residues. DNA of the CDR3: TGCAGCGTTGACGGCGGGGGAAATTCCTACGAGCAGTACTTC. It specifies CSVDGGGNSYEQYF.